One sample yielded the 30 T cell receptor beta chains listed below, sequenced in a study of Ad26.COV2.S vaccination and SARS-CoV-2 variants. Treatment defined: around 19 received Ad26.COV2.S at low or high dose, single or two shots; roughly five received placebo; per-sample allocation not given. After the first vaccine or placebo injection, samples were drawn on day 63. The protocol was immunoSEQ multiplex PCR, while the TCRdb copy is restricted to in-frame clones and leaves out a portion. In the table there are over 350,000 clones, about 88% of which are singletons. Material: peripheral blood, obtained in a trial of Ad26.COV2.S vaccine versus placebo. All receptors derive from a person between 18 and 60 years old who received the Ad26.COV2.S COVID-19 vaccine or a placebo.

The rearrangement uses TRBV7-6 and TRBJ1-3; D remains unclear. V lost 0 bases to trimming and J lost 1 base, with 7 bases between them. CDR3 length: 15 residues. CDR1 is SGHVS, CDR2 FNYEAQ, per germline. The CDR3 nucleotides read TGTGCCAGCAGCTTAGCTCTAGGTTCTGGAAACACCATATATTTT. Encoded protein: CASSLALGSGNTIYF.

V gene TRBV5-4 combines with J gene TRBJ1-2, with 7 nucleotides matching TRBD1. Germline V gives CDR1 SGHNT, CDR2 YYREEE (reference sequence). CDR3 length: 14 residues. The junction had 10 bases not matched to a gene; V was cut back by 4 bases and J by 7 bases. The DNA of the CDR3 is TGTGCCAGCAGCGTCGGGACAGCTTTAGGTGGCTACACCTTC. Translated, it gives CASSVGTALGGYTF. Combining the CDR3 with reference TRBV5-4 and TRBJ1-2 gives the whole variable domain ETGVTQSPTHLIKTRGQQVTLRCSSQSGHNTVSWYQQALGQGPQFIFQYYREEENGRGNFPPRFSGLQFPNYSSELNVNALELDDSALYLCASSVGTALGGYTFGSGTRLTVV.

V is TRBV12-5 and J is TRBJ2-1; 8 bases fit TRBD2. Germline V gives CDR1 LGHNT, CDR2 FRNRAP. With 4 bases clipped from V and 4 bases from J, the junction kept 6 bases outside the gene matches. This CDR3 is 15 amino acids long. CDR3 amino acids: CASGSGGPKYNEQFF. The CDR3 DNA sequence: TGTGCTAGTGGTTCGGGGGGGCCAAAATACAATGAGCAGTTCTTC.

V and J are TRBV3-1 (or the pseudogene TRBV3-2) and TRBJ1-2, with D perhaps matching TRBD1 (6 bases). The V end was cut by 2 bases, the J end by 6 bases, with 13 bases between. The CDR3 consists of 14 residues. Germline CDR1 reads LGHDT; CDR2 reads YNNKEL (reference sequence). DNA of the CDR3: TGTGCCAGCAGCCAATTCGCAGGGGAAAATGGCTACACCTTC. As protein: CASSQFAGENGYTF.

V is TRBV5-1 and J is TRBJ1-5; D uncertain. Germline V lookup: CDR1 SGHRS, CDR2 YFSETQ. Trimming left V 0 bases short and J 9 bases short, with 7 bases between. The CDR3 is 12 residues long. The DNA for the CDR3 is TGCGCCAGCAGCTTGGGGAATGGGCCCCAGCATTTT. It encodes CASSLGNGPQHF.

V and J are TRBV5-5 and TRBJ1-5; D is uncertain. Germline V CDR1 and CDR2: SGHKS, YYEKEE (reference sequence). Trimming left V 0 bases short and J 0 bases short, with 7 bases between. The CDR3 covers 15 residues. The CDR3 region has the DNA TGTGCCAGCAGCTTGGGTCCAGCTAGCAATCAGCCCCAGCATTTT. Its protein is CASSLGPASNQPQHF. The full variable domain, completed using reference TRBV5-5 and TRBJ1-5, is DAGVTQSPTHLIKTRGQQVTLRCSPISGHKSVSWYQQVLGQGPQFIFQYYEKEERGRGNFPDRFSARQFPNYSSELNVNALLLGDSALYLCASSLGPASNQPQHFGDGTRLSIL.

The rearrangement joins TRBV19 to TRBJ1-2; D remains unclear. Trimming took off 8 bases at V and 5 bases at J, with 27 bases between the two ends. Germline CDR1 and CDR2: LNHDA and SQIVND (reference sequence). There are 17 residues in the CDR3. CDR3 loop: CASRLRAALNPTYGYTF. In nucleotides, the CDR3 is TGTGCCAGTCGGCTCCGGGCCGCTCTGAATCCAACGTATGGCTACACCTTC.

The chain recombines TRBV5-4 with TRBJ2-7; D may correspond to TRBD1 or TRBD2 (7 bases each). Trimming left V 3 bases short and J 1 base short, with 11 bases between. Germline V lookup: CDR1 SGHNT, CDR2 YYREEE (reference sequence). The CDR3 consists of 14 residues. The CDR3 DNA is TGTGCCAGCAGCTCCCAGGGGGGGTCCTACGAGCAGTACTTC. Its translation is CASSSQGGSYEQYF.

In regard to this clone: Other DNA sequences within the sample encode an identical CDR3. This chain joins TRBV5-1 and TRBJ1-5; the D is unclear. V was pared by 1 base and J by 0 bases, with 2 bases between. Germline V lookup: CDR1 SGHRS, CDR2 YFSETQ. CDR3 length: 13 residues. The CDR3 DNA is TGCGCCAGCAGCTTGTATAGCAATCAGCCCCAGCATTTT. It yields the protein CASSLYSNQPQHF.

This rearrangement joins TRBV3-1 (or the pseudogene TRBV3-2) to TRBJ2-5; TRBD2 might be the D (6 bases). CDR1 is LGHDT and CDR2 is YNNKEL in the germline V gene (reference sequence). This CDR3 has 14 residues. Trimming cost V 7 bases and J 3 bases, with 15 bases left between them. In DNA form, the CDR3 reads TGTGCCAGCACCTCCCCGGGGGTAGAAGAGACCCAGTACTTC. Its protein product is CASTSPGVEETQYF.

The rearrangement uses TRBV4-1 and TRBJ2-1; no reliable D call. The germline CDR1 and CDR2 sequences are MGHRA and YSYEKL. This CDR3 has 16 amino acids. The V end was cut by 2 bases, the J end by 4 bases, with 15 bases between. The CDR3 loop is CASSQTHISDYNEQFF. Written as DNA, the CDR3 is TGCGCCAGCAGCCAAACTCACATCTCAGATTACAATGAGCAGTTCTTC.

The chain couples TRBV30 to TRBJ1-6; no definite D call. CDR1 and CDR2 from the germline V gene are GTSNPN and SVGIG (reference sequence). Trimming removed 1 base at V and 7 bases at J, with 11 bases between. This CDR3 is 14 amino acids long. CDR3 residues: CAWSDGLANSPLHF. CDR3 DNA: TGTGCCTGGAGTGACGGATTGGCGAATTCACCCCTCCACTTT.

The CDR3 sequence: CASSLVSGAGNTIYF. The CDR3 DNA reads TGCGCCAGCAGCTTAGTCTCAGGGGCTGGAAACACCATATATTTT. This chain uses TRBV5-1 with TRBJ1-3, with D maybe TRBD1 (6 bases). Trimming removed 2 bases from V and 2 bases from J, with 11 bases in between. Germline CDR1 and CDR2: SGHRS and YFSETQ. This CDR3 spans 15 amino acids. Using reference TRBV5-1 and TRBJ1-3 for the parts outside the CDR3, the full variable domain is KAGVTQTPRYLIKTRGQQVTLSCSPISGHRSVSWYQQTPGQGLQFLFEYFSETQRNKGNFPGRFSGRQFSNSRSEMNVSTLELGDSALYLCASSLVSGAGNTIYFGEGSWLTVV.

The table lists this clone with a count of one. V and J are TRBV5-8 and TRBJ1-2, with D perhaps matching TRBD1 (5 bases). This CDR3 has 16 amino acids. V gave up 0 bases and J gave up 2 bases, with 14 bases separating them. Germline CDR1 SGHTS, CDR2 YDEGEE. Written as DNA, the CDR3 is TGTGCCAGCAGCTTGGTATGGACAATCTCAAACTATGGCTACACCTTC. Its translation is CASSLVWTISNYGYTF.

The chain uses TRBV4-1 and TRBJ2-7; D call uncertain. CDR1 and CDR2 (germline): MGHRA, YSYEKL. Trimming pared 4 bases from V and 2 bases from J, leaving 12 bases between. The CDR3 consists of 14 residues. The CDR3 DNA is TGCGCCAGCAGCCCCCAATACGGAGCCTACGAGCAGTACTTC. It encodes CASSPQYGAYEQYF.

J is TRBJ2-2 and V is TRBV6-6; 7 positions agree with TRBD1. This CDR3 contains 14 residues. Trimming removed 7 bases from V and 7 bases from J; junction bases left unmatched: 9. Germline lookup yields CDR1 MNHNY and CDR2 SVGAGI (reference sequence). The CDR3 reads CASIDRGPGGELFF. The CDR3 DNA reads TGTGCCAGCATAGATAGGGGGCCAGGCGGGGAGCTGTTTTTT.

Turning to this clone: This specimen includes other DNA sequences encoding the same CDR3. The chain carries TRBV7-9 and TRBJ1-2, with no clear D. This CDR3 contains 13 residues. Trimming removed 1 base from V and 2 bases from J, with 5 bases in between. The V gene's germline CDR1 is SEHNR and CDR2 FQNEAQ (reference sequence). As DNA, the CDR3 is TGTGCCAGCAGCTTAGACGGCAACTATGGCTACACCTTC. It specifies CASSLDGNYGYTF.

This chain links TRBV27 with TRBJ2-1; 12 positions match TRBD2. The length of the CDR3 is 13 residues. Losses at the gene ends were 5 bases for V and 13 bases for J; bases not matched to a gene: 6. Germline V gives CDR1 MNHEY, CDR2 SMNVEV (reference sequence). The CDR3 DNA follows: TGTGCCAGCAGTGCGGGACTAGCGGGCGGCCAGTTCTTC. This encodes CASSAGLAGGQFF.

The chain has TRBV5-5 and TRBJ1-2, with 7 nucleotides matching TRBD1. The CDR3 consists of 15 residues. Germline V gene data show CDR1 as SGHKS and CDR2 as YYEKEE (reference sequence). The V gene end was trimmed by 2 bases and the J gene end by 5 bases; junction bases not matched to a gene: 9. Written as DNA, the CDR3 is TGTGCCAGCAGCTTAGGTTCACAGGGGACTTATGGCTACACCTTC. It specifies CASSLGSQGTYGYTF.

The chain has TRBV19 and TRBJ1-6; D remains unclear. Germline CDR1 reads LNHDA; CDR2 reads SQIVND (reference sequence). The CDR3 covers 14 residues. The V end was cut by 4 bases, the J end by 7 bases, with 11 bases between. The CDR3 DNA reads TGTGCCAGTAGTACGGGCTACGGAAATTCACCCCTCCACTTT. Translated, it gives CASSTGYGNSPLHF.

The gene calls are TRBV20-1 and TRBJ2-7, with D perhaps being TRBD1 or TRBD2 (5 bases each). V was trimmed by 3 bases and J by 5 bases, leaving 17 bases between them. The CDR3 spans 14 residues. CDR1 and CDR2 from the germline V gene are DFQATT and SNEGSKA (reference sequence). As DNA, the CDR3 is TGCAGTGCTAGTGACGGGACCCCGCCGGACGAGCAGTACTTC. Its translation: CSASDGTPPDEQYF.

The CDR3 coding sequence is TGTGCCACCAGCAGAGGGGACAGAACCTACGAGCAGTACTTC. Protein sequence: CATSRGDRTYEQYF. The rearrangement links TRBV15 to TRBJ2-7; 7 bases agree with TRBD1. There are 14 residues in the CDR3. CDR1 and CDR2 (germline): LNHNV, YYDKDF (reference sequence). V shed 1 base, J shed 2 bases, and the junction held 2 bases outside the gene matches.

The chain combines TRBV6-1 with TRBJ2-1; possible D gene TRBD1, 6 bases. CDR3 size: 16 residues. Per the germline V gene, CDR1 is MNHNS and CDR2 is SASEGT. Trimming shortened V by 3 bases and J by 4 bases, and 16 bases separated the two germline ends. The CDR3 loop is CASSDPRGYLYNEQFF. The CDR3 region has the DNA TGTGCCAGCAGTGATCCCAGGGGATACCTATACAATGAGCAGTTCTTC.

The chain employs TRBV2 and TRBJ2-5; possible D gene TRBD2, 7 bases. V was shortened by 8 bases and J by 2 bases, with 18 bases between the two germline ends. The CDR3 contains 15 residues. In germline, CDR1 is SNHLY, CDR2 FYNNEI. CDR3 DNA sequence: TGTGCCAGCCGAGGGGGGGGAGATATTCAAGAGACCCAGTACTTC. Amino acids: CASRGGGDIQETQYF.

This clone was seen at least ten times. The chain couples TRBV3-1 (or the pseudogene TRBV3-2) to TRBJ1-6, with 10 bases matching TRBD1. The V gene's germline CDR1 is LGHDT and CDR2 YNNKEL (reference sequence). CDR3 length equals 17 residues. The V segment lost 1 base and the J segment 1 base; nucleotides outside the gene matches: 1. CDR3 DNA sequence: TGTGCCAGCAGCCAAGGGACAGGGGGTTCCTATAATTCACCCCTCCACTTT. It is translated as CASSQGTGGSYNSPLHF.

The rearrangement links TRBV4-1 to TRBJ1-4; no clear D gene. CDR3 length: 16 residues. V lost 1 base to trimming and J lost 0 bases, with 9 bases between them. Germline CDR1 and CDR2: MGHRA and YSYEKL. In nucleotides, the CDR3 is TGCGCCAGCAGCCAAGCCCCGAGAGCAACTAATGAAAAACTGTTTTTT. Translated, it gives CASSQAPRATNEKLFF.

This chain links TRBV7-2 with TRBJ2-7; TRBD2 matches 8 bases. V lost 5 bases, J lost 0 bases, and 0 bases stayed unmatched. CDR3 length: 13 amino acids. Germline CDR1 is SGHTA and CDR2 is FQGNSA. CDR3: CASSGTSSYEQYF. As DNA, the CDR3 is TGTGCCAGCAGCGGGACTAGCTCCTACGAGCAGTACTTC.

This chain links TRBV6-2 or TRBV6-3 with TRBJ2-7, with 11 bases matching TRBD2. From germline, CDR1 is MNHEY and CDR2 SVGEGT. The trim removed 5 bases at V and 1 base at J, leaving 7 bases unmatched. This CDR3 spans 16 amino acids. DNA for the CDR3: TGTGCCAGCAGTGCCCTCCTAGCGGGGGGTTCCTACGAGCAGTACTTC. This translates into CASSALLAGGSYEQYF.

The chain combines TRBV7-8 with TRBJ2-1, with D unclear. The germline CDR1 and CDR2 sequences are SGHVS and FQNEAQ. The length of the CDR3 is 15 residues. V shed 3 bases and J shed 6 bases, with 15 bases lying between them. The CDR3 here is CASSFLSVKSNEQFF. The CDR3 DNA is TGTGCCAGCAGCTTTTTATCGGTCAAGTCCAATGAGCAGTTCTTC.

This rearrangement joins TRBV6-6 to TRBJ1-4; TRBD1 might be the D (6 bases). Germline lookup yields CDR1 MNHNY and CDR2 SVGAGI (reference sequence). The V end was cut by 3 bases, the J end by 2 bases, with 10 bases between. CDR3 length: 15 amino acids. The CDR3 region has the DNA TGTGCCAGCAGTTATGGGGGCGGGACTAATGAAAAACTGTTTTTT. This translates into CASSYGGGTNEKLFF.